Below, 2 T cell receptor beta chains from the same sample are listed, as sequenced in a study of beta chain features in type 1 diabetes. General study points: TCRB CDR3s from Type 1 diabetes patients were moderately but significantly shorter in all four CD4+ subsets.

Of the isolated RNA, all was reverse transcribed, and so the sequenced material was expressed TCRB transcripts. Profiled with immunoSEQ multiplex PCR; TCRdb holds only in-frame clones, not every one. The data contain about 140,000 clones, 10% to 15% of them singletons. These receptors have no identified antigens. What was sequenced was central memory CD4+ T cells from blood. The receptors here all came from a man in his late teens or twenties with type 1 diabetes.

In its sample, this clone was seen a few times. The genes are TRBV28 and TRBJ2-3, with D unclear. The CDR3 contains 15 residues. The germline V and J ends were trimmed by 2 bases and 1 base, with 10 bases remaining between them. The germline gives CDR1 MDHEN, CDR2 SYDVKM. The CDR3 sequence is CASSLVSQGTDTQYF. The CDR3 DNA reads TGTGCCAGCAGTTTAGTGTCCCAGGGCACAGATACGCAGTATTTT. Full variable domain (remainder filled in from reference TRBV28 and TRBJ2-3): DVKVTQSSRYLVKRTGEKVFLECVQDMDHENMFWYRQDPGLGLRLIYFSYDVKMKEKGDIPEGYSVSREKKERFSLILESASTNQTSMYLCASSLVSQGTDTQYFGPGTRLTVL.

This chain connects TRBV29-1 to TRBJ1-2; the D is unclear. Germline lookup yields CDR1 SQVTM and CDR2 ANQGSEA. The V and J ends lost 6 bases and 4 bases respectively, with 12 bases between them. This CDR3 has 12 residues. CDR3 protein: CSVPWDIYGYTF. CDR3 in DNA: TGCAGCGTCCCGTGGGATATCTATGGCTACACCTTC. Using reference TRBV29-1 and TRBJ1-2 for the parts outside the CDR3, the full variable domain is SAVISQKPSRDICQRGTSLTIQCQVDSQVTMMFWYRQQPGQSLTLIATANQGSEATYESGFVIDKFPISRPNLTFSTLTVSNMSPEDSSIYLCSVPWDIYGYTFGSGTRLTVV.